This T cell receptor (beta chain) came from a study of human T cells and chemical hapten exposure. Whole-study findings and limits: Expanded TCRs produced significantly more large CDR3 similarity clusters than controls did. Sensitizing with DPC caused no change in TCRs above 1 in 1000 frequency.

The CDR3 covers 12 residues. The ends were cut back, 0 bases at V and 10 bases at J, with 9 bases in the middle. CDR1 is SGHNT and CDR2 is YYREEE in the germline V gene (reference sequence). A single record per CDR3 protein comes from TCRdb applying MiXCR to the RACE reads. The table includes about 34,000 distinct CDR3 sequences, around 6.8% detected once. Of note for this clonotype: The target antigen is unknown.

Noted time point: patch test 1, 2 weeks after DPC sensitization. Treatment here: therapeutic diphenylcyclopropenone sensitization with weekly scalp DPC. The study extracted total RNA from unfractionated whole blood. This clonotype was obtained from a young woman with alopecia areata. Some clones in this sample may be carry-over from other donors' samples. The sequenced sample was whole blood, obtained in connection with sensitization to the hapten diphenylcyclopropenone (DPC). This chain links TRBV5-4 with TRBJ2-3; D unresolved. The CDR3, as DNA: TGTGCCAGCAGCTTGGCTTCTCGAGCGCAGTATTTT. Translation gives CASSLASRAQYF.